The 21 T cell receptor beta chains below come from one sample, sequenced in a study of blood T cells in healthy people across ages (dated by TCRdb to the mid-2010s). The library relied on 5' RACE. TCRdb shows the sequencer as Illumina HiSeq 2500. A second PCR of roughly 7 to 11 cycles was performed with a sample-barcoded 5' primer and a J-beta primer mix. TCRdb passed the public sequencing reads through fastp at Q25 and MiXCR, retaining productive beta sequences. All rows with the same CDR3 protein become a single entry with the most common DNA and genes. This sample is represented by some 1.7 million distinct CDR3 sequences; roughly 27% of them were singletons. The top ten hold about 7.7% of the sample. Sequencing used blood. These receptors came from a woman in her 30s in good health.

The V and J genes are TRBV27 and TRBJ1-6; D gene ambiguous. Looked up from germline, CDR1 is MNHEY and CDR2 is SMNVEV (reference sequence). This CDR3 comprises 13 residues. The V end lost 5 bases, the J end lost 9 bases, and 11 bases lay between the germline ends. The CDR3 loop reads CASSPERRSPLHF. Written as DNA, the CDR3 is TGTGCCAGCAGTCCCGAACGACGTTCACCCCTCCACTTT.

V is TRBV28 and J is TRBJ2-3; D gene unclear. This CDR3 has 12 amino acids. Trimming shortened V by 6 bases and J by 12 bases, and 16 bases separated the two germline ends. Germline V gene lookup returns CDR1 MDHEN and CDR2 SYDVKM. The CDR3 sequence: CASSATPISQYF. CDR3 bases: TGTGCCAGCAGCGCTACACCGATAAGCCAGTATTTT. Combining the CDR3 with reference TRBV28 and TRBJ2-3 gives the whole variable domain DVKVTQSSRYLVKRTGEKVFLECVQDMDHENMFWYRQDPGLGLRLIYFSYDVKMKEKGDIPEGYSVSREKKERFSLILESASTNQTSMYLCASSATPISQYFGPGTRLTVL.

The rearrangement links TRBV6-6 to TRBJ1-5; D may be TRBD1 (5 bases). Trimming took off 7 bases at V and 6 bases at J, with 13 bases between the two ends. The CDR3 contains 13 residues. The germline gives CDR1 MNHNY, CDR2 SVGAGI (reference sequence). CDR3 in amino acids: CASTNGGVQPQHF. In DNA form, the CDR3 reads TGTGCCAGCACCAACGGGGGAGTTCAGCCCCAGCATTTT.

This clonotype was recorded a few times. This sequence joins TRBV19 and TRBJ2-5; TRBD1 aligns across 10 bases. This CDR3 spans 14 amino acids. Germline trimming cut 10 bases from V and 2 bases from J; bases unmatched to any gene: 7. In germline, CDR1 is LNHDA, CDR2 SQIVND (reference sequence). This CDR3 reads CATRDRGSQETQYF. For the CDR3, the DNA is TGTGCCACCAGGGACAGGGGATCGCAAGAGACCCAGTACTTC.

This clonotype appeared a few times. The chain joins TRBV14 to TRBJ2-5; TRBD1 agrees at 11 bases. The J call may be faulty, since TRBJ2-7 better matches the DNA end. The CDR3 totals 13 residues. The germline CDR1 and CDR2 sequences are SGHDN and FVKESK. The CDR3 nucleotides are TGTGCCAGCAGCCAGGACAGGGGGCTCGAGCAGTACTTC. It codes for CASSQDRGLEQYF.

This clonotype turned up a few times. The CDR3 nucleotides read TGCAGCGTGCTGGATGCATCCACAGATACGCAGTATTTT. Its translation: CSVLDASTDTQYF. The gene calls are TRBV29-1 and TRBJ2-3, with D unclear. V gave up 6 bases and J gave up 2 bases, with 12 bases separating them. The CDR3 spans 13 residues. Germline CDR1 is SQVTM and CDR2 is ANQGSEA.

This chain links TRBV6-5 with TRBJ1-2; a weak D match, TRBD1 (6 bases). The length of the CDR3 is 15 residues. Trimming left V 5 bases short and J 3 bases short, with 16 bases between. Germline CDR1 and CDR2: MNHEY and SVGAGI. The CDR3 DNA sequence: TGTGCCAGCAGTCCTGATTTACAGGGTTACTATGGCTACACCTTC. The encoded protein is CASSPDLQGYYGYTF.

This clonotype was observed once. CDR3 protein: CASSFSSPYNEQFF. The CDR3 region has the DNA TGTGCCAGCAGCTTCAGCTCACCGTACAATGAGCAGTTCTTC. V usage is TRBV11-2 and J usage is TRBJ2-1; D uncertain. The CDR3 covers 14 residues. V lost 3 bases to trimming and J lost 4 bases, with 10 bases between them. CDR1 is SGHAT, CDR2 FQNNGV, per germline.

The gene calls are TRBV25-1 and TRBJ2-7, with 7 bases that match TRBD1. The J segment lost 2 bases and the V segment lost 3 bases, leaving 13 bases of the junction unmatched. CDR1 is MGHDK and CDR2 is SYGVNS in the germline V gene. The length of the CDR3 is 17 residues. CDR3 nucleotide sequence: TGTGCCAGCAGTGATTACCTCAGCCCCGGGACAGCCTACGAGCAGTACTTC. Translating gives CASSDYLSPGTAYEQYF.

The rearrangement links TRBV7-9 to TRBJ1-2; a weak D match, TRBD1 (6 bases). The CDR3 is 16 amino acids. CDR1 and CDR2 from the germline V gene are SEHNR and FQNEAQ (reference sequence). Trimming took off 4 bases at V and 5 bases at J, with 20 bases between the two ends. The CDR3 sequence is CASSWKDDRSGYGYTF. For the CDR3, the DNA is TGTGCCAGCAGCTGGAAAGATGACAGGTCAGGGTATGGCTACACCTTC.

This chain uses TRBV6-5 with TRBJ1-6, with a tentative D call TRBD1 (6 bases). With 0 bases removed from V and 7 bases from J, the gap between germline ends came to 13 bases. The CDR3 is 16 residues long. Germline CDR1 reads MNHEY; CDR2 reads SVGAGI. CDR3 residues: CASSYSPTGRNSPLHF. DNA of the CDR3: TGTGCCAGCAGTTACTCCCCGACAGGAAGAAATTCACCCCTCCACTTT.

The sample holds one count of this clonotype. A much bigger clone sits one base away, suggesting this may be a read error. The chain links TRBV4-3 to TRBJ2-7, with TRBD1 matching over 11 bases. The CDR3 has 15 residues. Germline CDR1 reads LGHNA; CDR2 reads YSLEER. This CDR3 reads CANSQDGTGGYEQYF. The DNA of the CDR3 is TGCGCCAACAGCCAAGATGGGACAGGGGGCTACGAGCAGTACTTC.

This chain joins TRBV6-6 and TRBJ1-4, with D perhaps TRBD1 (6 bases). Trimming shortened V by 8 bases and J by 6 bases, and 13 bases separated the two germline ends. The CDR3 is 13 residues long. CDR1 MNHNY and CDR2 SVGAGI come from the germline V gene (reference sequence). The CDR3 DNA follows: TGTGCCAGCCGAGGACAGTCCTATGAAAAACTGTTTTTT. Translated: CASRGQSYEKLFF.

This clonotype was observed at least ten times. The chain links TRBV25-1 to TRBJ1-4, with D uncertain. V gave up 0 bases and J gave up 7 bases, with 9 bases separating them. CDR3 length: 14 residues. Germline values: CDR1 MGHDK, CDR2 SYGVNS. CDR3 in DNA: TGTGCCAGCAGTGAATATGGTTCGGGTGAAAAACTGTTTTTT. It specifies CASSEYGSGEKLFF.

The chain uses TRBV11-2 and TRBJ1-1; D gene uncertain. Germline V gene data show CDR1 as SGHAT and CDR2 as FQNNGV. The CDR3 loop spans 14 amino acids. V lost 4 bases to trimming and J lost 4 bases, with 13 bases between them. CDR3 DNA sequence: TGTGCCAGCAGCTCGACGCGGGGTTCCACTGAAGCTTTCTTT. Its protein is CASSSTRGSTEAFF.

This clonotype was detected many times. One junction end disagrees with the germline gene, perhaps due to a read error. This chain links TRBV12-3 or TRBV12-4 with TRBJ1-2; no clear D gene. There are 13 residues in the CDR3. CDR3 sequence (DNA): TGTGCCAGCAGCTTAGGGCTGAACTATGGCTACACCTTC. Its translation is CASSLGLNYGYTF.

In this sample, this clonotype turned up a few times. This sequence joins TRBV7-9 and TRBJ2-1; 15 nucleotides match TRBD2. Germline V gives CDR1 SEHNR, CDR2 FQNEAQ (reference sequence). This CDR3 is built from 17 residues. With V trimmed by 5 bases and J by 8 bases, 10 bases remained unmatched. The CDR3: CASSQRKGLAGGHEQFF. In nucleotides, the CDR3 is TGTGCCAGCAGCCAAAGAAAGGGACTAGCGGGAGGACATGAGCAGTTCTTC.

The table lists this clonotype with a few counts. V and J are TRBV5-1 and TRBJ2-3, with 8 bases fitting TRBD2. Unmatched junction bases numbered 7, after V lost 3 bases and J lost 1 base. The CDR3 spans 16 residues. CDR1 is SGHRS, CDR2 YFSETQ, per germline. For the CDR3, the DNA is TGCGCCAGCAGCTACCTAGCGGGCAAGGGCACAGATACGCAGTATTTT. This gives the protein CASSYLAGKGTDTQYF.

As regards this clonotype: An end of the junction differs from the germline gene, which may be a read error. The V call is TRBV3-1, the J call TRBJ2-7; D call uncertain. The CDR3 is made up of 14 amino acids. Germline CDR1 reads LGHDT; CDR2 reads YNNKEL (reference sequence). CDR3 in amino acids: CAGSQNTGTYEQYF. CDR3 bases: TGTGCCGGCAGCCAAAACACTGGGACCTACGAGCAGTACTTC.

V usage is TRBV12-5 and J usage is TRBJ1-2; no clear D gene. CDR1 LGHNT and CDR2 FRNRAP come from the germline V gene. The CDR3 covers 10 residues. The CDR3 bases are TGTGGTGGACGTGACGGGGGCTACACCTTC. Translated: CGGRDGGYTF.

This clonotype was detected ten times or more. The V gene is TRBV12-3 or TRBV12-4, the J gene TRBJ2-3; weak D call: TRBD1 (6 bases). CDR3 length equals 15 residues. Trimming removed 7 bases at V and 2 bases at J, with 16 bases between. The CDR3: CASTVPGVNTDTQYF. The CDR3 DNA reads TGTGCCAGCACCGTTCCAGGGGTAAACACAGATACGCAGTATTTT.